Below are 23 T cell receptor beta chains sequenced from a single sample in a study of blood T cells in healthy people across ages. Combining a sample-barcoded 5' primer with a J-beta primer mix, a second PCR ran for roughly 7 to 11 cycles. MiXCR was run by TCRdb on the 5' RACE reads, yielding one entry per CDR3 protein. Of approximately 900,000 distinct CDR3 sequences listed, almost 30% are singletons. This same sample was also taken into another study, of T cells of mothers and their children.

The sample was blood. These receptors all come from a woman aged 40 to 55 in good health.

This clonotype was seen more than once but under ten times. The chain couples TRBV28 to TRBJ1-1, with D possibly matching TRBD1 (6 bases). Germline-derived CDR1 and CDR2 are MDHEN and SYDVKM. This CDR3 is 12 amino acids long. The germline V and J ends were trimmed by 11 bases and 5 bases, with 15 bases remaining between them. CDR3 nucleotides: TGTGCCCACAGGGAAGTGGGAACTGAAGCTTTCTTT. As protein: CAHREVGTEAFF.

This clonotype has more than one count but fewer than ten. A much larger clone differs by one base, so this may be a read error. The chain recombines TRBV6-4 with TRBJ1-6, with D possibly being TRBD1 (5 bases). V lost 6 bases and J 5 bases, leaving 11 bases between the germline ends. The CDR3 is 14 amino acids. CDR1 MRHNA and CDR2 SNTAGT come from the germline V gene. For the CDR3, the DNA is TGTGCCAGCAGGGGCGGCAGGGATAATTCACCCCTCCACTTT. As protein: CASRGGRDNSPLHF.

Worth noting for this clonotype: Germline is not matched at one junction end, which may reflect a read error. The rearrangement joins TRBV7-2 to TRBJ2-7; 10 bases are shared with TRBD2. CDR3 length: 19 amino acids. Germline assignment: CDR1 SGHTA and CDR2 FQGNSA. The CDR3 bases are TGTGCCAGCAGCGTAGCGGGTGGCATCCTAGCGGGGGTCTCCTACGAGCAGTACTTC. Protein sequence: CASSVAGGILAGVSYEQYF.

This clonotype appeared a single time. The chain links TRBV7-9 to TRBJ1-1; 7 bases line up with TRBD1. The ends lost 1 base at V and 1 base at J; junction bases unmatched: 6. The length of the CDR3 is 16 residues. Germline-derived CDR1 and CDR2 are SEHNR and FQNEAQ (reference sequence). The CDR3 reads CASSLGRAGGNTEAFF. The DNA of the CDR3 is TGTGCCAGCAGCTTAGGGCGGGCAGGGGGGAACACTGAAGCTTTCTTT.

With respect to this clonotype: The junction does not match germline at one end; this may be a read error. CDR3 protein: CACSQDLYRHTYEQYF. CDR3 DNA sequence: TGTGCCTGCAGCCAAGATTTATACAGACACACCTACGAGCAGTACTTC. The chain employs TRBV4-2 and TRBJ2-7, with D unresolved. The CDR3 consists of 16 residues. The germline V gene encodes CDR1 LGHNA and CDR2 YNFKEQ.

This clonotype was seen a handful of times. In nucleotides, the CDR3 is TGTGCCAGCAGCGTGCGGGGGGAATCCTACAATGAGCAGTTCTTC. This codes for CASSVRGESYNEQFF. The chain links TRBV9 to TRBJ2-1, with 8 positions matching TRBD2. Germline CDR1 and CDR2: SGDLS and YYNGEE. The CDR3 is made up of 15 amino acids. The V segment lost 2 bases and the J segment 1 base; nucleotides outside the gene matches: 2.

Points on this clonotype: This may be a read error, as it is one base from a much larger clone. The chain joins TRBV25-1 to TRBJ2-7, with D perhaps TRBD1 (6 bases). CDR1 and CDR2 (germline): MGHDK, SYGVNS. The CDR3 length is 15 residues. Trimming left V 8 bases short and J 3 bases short, with 20 bases between. The CDR3 nucleotides read TGTGCCAGCGGTGGGAACCAGGGGACAAGCTACGAGCAGTACTTC. Protein: CASGGNQGTSYEQYF.

J is TRBJ2-5 and V is TRBV20-1, with 11 bases aligning to TRBD2. The ends lost 0 bases at V and 0 bases at J; junction bases unmatched: 3. The CDR3 has 16 amino acids. The germline V gene has CDR1 DFQATT and CDR2 SNEGSKA (reference sequence). The CDR3 nucleotides are TGCAGTGCTAGAGACGCGGGACTAGCGGACCAAGAGACCCAGTACTTC. Its protein is CSARDAGLADQETQYF.

This clonotype was counted many times. CDR3 region: CASSIGQGAGGYTF. As DNA, the CDR3 is TGTGCCAGCAGTATAGGACAGGGGGCTGGGGGCTACACCTTC. The rearrangement links TRBV12-3 or TRBV12-4 to TRBJ1-2, with 11 positions matching TRBD1. The CDR3 runs 14 residues. J was trimmed by 8 bases and V by 5 bases; bases with no gene match: 7.

This chain connects TRBV7-9 to TRBJ2-1; the D is unclear. The germline V gene encodes CDR1 SEHNR and CDR2 FQNEAQ (reference sequence). The CDR3 sequence is 13 residues long. Trimming removed 4 bases at V and 5 bases at J, with 9 bases between. The CDR3 protein is CASSSLEDNEQFF. In DNA form, the CDR3 reads TGTGCCAGCAGCTCCCTAGAGGACAATGAGCAGTTCTTC.

As to this clonotype: A junction end diverges from the germline sequence, so it may reflect a read error. The chain combines TRBV3-1 with TRBJ2-2; D perhaps matches TRBD2 (5 bases). This CDR3 comprises 13 residues. Germline V lookup: CDR1 LGHDT, CDR2 YNNKEL (reference sequence). The CDR3 coding sequence is TGTGCCAGCAGCCAAGCTAATATCGGGGAGCGGTTTTTT. This codes for CASSQANIGERFF.

V is TRBV20-1 and J is TRBJ2-1, with 12 bases lining up with TRBD1. V lost 2 bases and J lost 7; bases outside the gene matches: 6. The length of the CDR3 is 15 residues. Germline values: CDR1 DFQATT, CDR2 SNEGSKA (reference sequence). The CDR3 is CSARSGTGGPNEQFF. The CDR3 DNA is TGCAGTGCTAGATCCGGGACAGGGGGCCCAAATGAGCAGTTCTTC.

This clonotype was detected only a few times. The rearrangement joins TRBV12-3 or TRBV12-4 to TRBJ1-3; D remains unclear. This CDR3 has 16 amino acids. V lost 3 bases, J lost 0 bases, and 12 bases lay in between. CDR3 DNA sequence: TGTGCCAGCAGTTTCTCTGCCACTGTCTCTGGAAACACCATATATTTT. Its protein product is CASSFSATVSGNTIYF.

This chain's CDR3 is CSAVEGSHYGYTF. As DNA, the CDR3 is TGCAGTGCCGTAGAAGGTAGTCACTATGGCTACACCTTC. The chain carries TRBV20-1 and TRBJ1-2; D is uncertain. Germline V lookup: CDR1 DFQATT, CDR2 SNEGSKA (reference sequence). This CDR3 region has 13 residues. Trimming pared 6 bases from V and 3 bases from J, leaving 14 bases between.

The chain joins TRBV7-2 to TRBJ2-3, with 11 positions matching TRBD2. CDR3 length: 17 amino acids. Trimming removed 5 bases from V and 0 bases from J; junction bases left unmatched: 7. From germline, CDR1 is SGHTA and CDR2 FQGNSA. Written as DNA, the CDR3 is TGTGCCAGCAGCGATCAACTAGCGGGGGCCAGCACAGATACGCAGTATTTT. Its translation: CASSDQLAGASTDTQYF. The full variable domain, in which reference TRBV7-2 and TRBJ2-3 provide the parts outside the CDR3, is GAGVSQSPSNKVTEKGKDVELRCDPISGHTALYWYRQSLGQGLEFLIYFQGNSAPDKSGLPSDRFSAERTGGSVSTLTIQRTQQEDSAVYLCASSDQLAGASTDTQYFGPGTRLTVL.

Of note for this clonotype: A much larger clone lies one base from this, so it may be a read error. The chain combines TRBV29-1 with TRBJ2-4, with a possible D match to TRBD2 (6 bases). The J call is doubtful: the DNA matches TRBJ2-7 better. Looked up from germline, CDR1 is SQVTM and CDR2 is ANQGSEA. The CDR3 extends over 13 amino acids. The CDR3 loop reads CGVGGRYSYEQYF. CDR3 DNA sequence: TGCGGCGTTGGAGGGCGCTACTCCTACGAGCAGTACTTC.

At least ten counts were recorded for this clonotype. V is TRBV6-2 or TRBV6-3 and J is TRBJ2-5; 8 nucleotides line up with TRBD2. V lost 6 bases and J lost 3; bases outside the gene matches: 9. Per germline, CDR1 MNHEY and CDR2 SVGEGT. CDR3 size: 15 residues. In DNA, the CDR3 is TGTGCCAGCAGAGCCATCGGGCGGGGGGAAGAGACCCAGTACTTC. It encodes CASRAIGRGEETQYF.

V and J are TRBV2 and TRBJ1-2; no firm D call. Germline V CDR1 and CDR2: SNHLY, FYNNEI. CDR3 length: 12 residues. V shed 6 bases and J shed 1 base, with 6 bases lying between them. CDR3 coding DNA: TGTGCCAGCAGGAGGCTTAACTATGGCTACACCTTC. Translated, it gives CASRRLNYGYTF.

This clonotype was observed many times. This sequence joins TRBV27 and TRBJ2-7, with 7 bases that match TRBD2. J gave up 4 bases and V 6 bases, and 6 bases lay outside the gene matches. Germline loops: CDR1 MNHEY, CDR2 SMNVEV (reference sequence). The CDR3 covers 13 residues. The DNA of the CDR3 is TGTGCCAGCAGCACTACGCGGGGGTACGAGCAGTACTTC. Translated, it gives CASSTTRGYEQYF.

With respect to this clonotype: It may be a read error: a sequence one base away is much more abundant. The chain links TRBV5-1 to TRBJ2-1, with D unresolved. Germline assignment: CDR1 SGHRS and CDR2 YFSETQ. Trimming cost V 2 bases and J 0 bases, with 9 bases left between them. The CDR3 has 15 amino acids. CDR3 sequence: CASSFRESSYNEQFF. DNA for the CDR3: TGCGCCAGCAGCTTCCGCGAGTCCTCCTACAATGAGCAGTTCTTC.

This clonotype was detected only a few times. This chain joins TRBV2 and TRBJ1-5; no definite D call. This CDR3 is built from 15 residues. Trimming cost V 1 base and J 0 bases, with 7 bases left between them. From germline, CDR1 is SNHLY and CDR2 FYNNEI. In DNA, the CDR3 is TGTGCCAGCAGTGAAGTGCGGCCTAGCAATCAGCCCCAGCATTTT. Protein: CASSEVRPSNQPQHF.

To note about this clonotype: One junction end disagrees with the germline gene, perhaps due to a read error. The V call is TRBV14, the J call TRBJ2-1; D perhaps matches TRBD2 (5 bases). The CDR3 has 17 amino acids. The germline CDR1 and CDR2 sequences are SGHDN and FVKESK. The CDR3 region is CASSQGLSISSYNGQFF. CDR3 in DNA: TGTGCCAGCAGCCAAGGACTATCCATCAGCTCCTACAATGGGCAGTTCTTC.

With regard to this clonotype: One junction end does not reproduce the germline sequence, and a read error may be involved. V and J are TRBV7-9 and TRBJ1-2; 8 bases align to TRBD1. Germline CDR1 and CDR2: SEHNR and FQNEAQ (reference sequence). CDR3 length: 14 residues. The CDR3 nucleotides are TGTGCCAGCAGCCAAGGACAGGGAGGCTATGACTACACCTTC. As protein: CASSQGQGGYDYTF.